These 10 T cell receptor delta chains share one sample of origin, sequenced in a study of γδ T cells in repeated Plasmodium falciparum infection (dated by TCRdb to the early 2020s). Receptor amplification or capture employed multiplex PCR. Reads for this sample came from an Illumina MiSeq. TCRdb called clones afresh from the public reads with CATT; identical DNA rows were later merged. The sample table shows tens of thousands of delta-chain clones, and more than 1.4% are seen once. The ten most abundant clones make up approximately 10% of the sample. For bulk TCR repertoire analysis, Vgamma9/Vdelta2+ and Vdelta2-negative gammadelta T cell populations were flow-sorted out of peripheral blood mononuclear cells. The specimen sequenced was gamma-delta T cells from blood. These receptors were collected from a pool of human donors (malaria-infected and uninfected, not separated).

This clone was seen at least ten times. The chain is built from TRDV2 and TRDJ2; 8 bases match TRDD3. CDR3 length: 14 residues. Germline V lookup: CDR1 GEAIGNYY, CDR2 EKD. The J segment lost 2 bases and the V segment lost 3 bases, leaving 1 base of the junction unmatched. The CDR3 sequence: CACDDWGLTAQLFF. CDR3 DNA: TGTGCCTGTGACGACTGGGGGTTGACAGCACAACTCTTCTTT.

To note about this clone: The translation of this DNA and the TCRdb protein of a much larger clone differ at residue 12, probably owing to a read error; the protein shown here is translated from the DNA. The chain combines TRDV1 with TRDJ1; D might be TRDD2 (7 bases). The V gene lost 4 bases and the J gene lost 3 bases, with 27 bases spanning the gap. Germline V gene data show CDR1 as TSWWSYY and CDR2 as QGS. The CDR3 is made up of 19 amino acids. The CDR3, as DNA: TGTGCTCTTGGGGTCTTTCCTACCCTTTTGGGGGGTACTTCCGATAAACTCATCTTT. Amino acids: CALGVFPTLLGGTSDKLIF.

Concerning this clone itself: This DNA's translation differs at residue 12 from TCRdb's protein, which comes from a much larger clone; a read error is likely, and the protein shown is translated from the DNA. The chain combines TRDV3 with TRDJ1; 8 bases agree with TRDD3. TCRdb gives no J gene; it was assigned here by matching the DNA to germline. The CDR3 totals 16 residues. Germline lookup yields CDR1 TVYSNPD and CDR2 GDNSRS (reference sequence). The CDR3 here is CAFRNGGSSYTGKLIF. In DNA, the CDR3 is TGTGCCTTTAGGAATGGGGGATCCAGTTACACCGGTAAACTCATCTTT.

Comment on this clone: Since a far larger clone is one base different, this is likely a read error. The genes are TRDV1 and TRDJ1; 11 bases agree with TRDD3. Germline matching of the DNA provided the J gene here, since TCRdb leaves it blank. The CDR3 is 23 amino acids. The junction had 25 bases not matched to a gene; V was cut back by 0 bases and J by 4 bases. Germline CDR1 TSWWSYY, CDR2 QGS. The CDR3 coding sequence is TGTGCTCTTGGGGAACTTTACTACGGGTCCCTATTGGGGGATACGGGGGGTTGCGATAAACTCATCTTT. Translating it yields CALGELYYGSLLGDTGGCDKLIF.

Concerning this clone itself: The protein TCRdb gives is from a much larger clone and does not agree with this DNA's translation at residue 20, likely a read error; the protein shown here comes from the DNA. V usage is TRDV1 and J usage is TRDJ1; 13 positions agree with TRDD3. The J gene, missing from TCRdb, was assigned here through DNA to germline matching. The CDR3 loop spans 26 amino acids. CDR1 is TSWWSYY and CDR2 is QGS in the germline V gene. Trimming at V came to 2 bases and at J to 1 base, leaving 31 bases not matched to a gene. The CDR3 spells CALGERRGLPTIGYWGIRKVTDKLIF. The CDR3 region has the DNA TGTGCTCTTGGGGAAAGGAGGGGCCTTCCTACGATTGGGTACTGGGGGATACGGAAGGTCACCGATAAACTCATCTTT.

In regard to this clone: This DNA's translation and the protein TCRdb lists, from a much larger clone, do not match at residue 14, likely due to a read error; the protein shown is translated from the DNA. This sequence joins TRDV1 and TRDJ1; D might be TRDD3 (6 bases). TCRdb does not report a J gene; here it was assigned by matching the DNA to germline references. This CDR3 contains 21 residues. The germline CDR1 and CDR2 sequences are TSWWSYY and QGS. Trimming shortened V by 2 bases and J by 4 bases, and 32 bases separated the two germline ends. CDR3 DNA: TGTGCTCTTGGGGAATCTTTGACCTACATGGGGGCCCGTATTCTAGTCGATAAACTCATCTTT. Amino acid sequence: CALGESLTYMGARILVDKLIF.

This clone was seen only a few times. TCRdb pairs this DNA with a much larger clone's protein that differs at residue 8, likely a read error; the protein shown was translated from the DNA. The chain recombines TRDV1 with TRDJ1; 10 bases line up with TRDD3. TCRdb gives no J gene; it was assigned here by matching the DNA to germline. V shed 3 bases and J 0 bases; nucleotides not matched to a gene: 31. The germline CDR1 and CDR2 sequences are TSWWSYY and QGS. The CDR3 extends over 25 amino acids. The CDR3 DNA follows: TGTGCTCTTGGGGACATTTTGGACCTTCGAAGAATTACTGGGGGATTTCCAAGGCACACCGATAAACTCATCTTT. It yields the protein CALGDILDLRRITGGFPRHTDKLIF.

For this clone: With a far larger clone one base away, a read error is the likely cause. Other nucleotide sequences in the sample specify the same CDR3. With the J gene uncalled, the V gene is TRDV1; the table gives TRDD3 as D, unverified against the DNA. The CDR3 consists of 22 residues. CDR1 TSWWSYY and CDR2 QGS come from the germline V gene. CDR3 DNA sequence: TGTGCTCTTGGGGGACCGGGTCGGCCTTCCTACGCTCCTACTGGGGGATACGCGGGTCTCATCTTT. This gives the protein CALGGPGRPSYAPTGGYAGLIF.

This clone was seen only a few times. This is likely an artifact of a read error, given a far larger clone one base away. Different DNA sequences within this sample yield the same CDR3. This rearrangement joins TRDV1 to TRDJ1, with D hard to call. The CDR3 has 20 amino acids. Germline CDR1 TSWWSYY, CDR2 QGS. V lost 0 bases and J lost 3, with 26 bases in between. CDR3 region: CALGELKAPPTSDGADKLIF. The CDR3 DNA follows: TGTGCTCTTGGGGAACTTAAAGCTCCTCCAACCTCAGATGGAGCCGATAAACTCATCTTT.

The chain employs TRDV2 and TRDJ1; 9 bases map to TRDD3. No J gene was available from TCRdb, and it was assigned here by a germline match of the DNA. Germline V CDR1 and CDR2: GEAIGNYY, EKD. With 6 bases clipped from V and 1 base from J, the junction kept 17 bases outside the gene matches. This CDR3 region has 18 residues. As DNA, the CDR3 is TGTGCCTGTATTCGGCTGGGGGATCTCGAGGGGGCCACCGATAAACTCATCTTT. Translating it yields CACIRLGDLEGATDKLIF.